The next 24 T cell receptor beta chains were all read from a single sample in a study of cytomegalovirus exposure and HLA in healthy donors. PCR involved 60 Vbeta and 13 Jbeta primers. TCRdb's copy holds only in-frame clones and misses some; the assay was immunoSEQ multiplex PCR. The data show about 110,000 clones, with 70% to 85% seen just once and around 3.4% held by the top ten. Sequencing was performed on PBMCs. These receptors originate from a man between 60 and 75 years old in good health and CMV-seronegative.

The chain recombines TRBV9 with TRBJ2-1; TRBD1 aligns across 8 bases. The CDR3 totals 15 residues. Germline lookup yields CDR1 SGDLS and CDR2 YYNGEE. Unmatched junction bases numbered 3, after V lost 4 bases and J lost 0 bases. CDR3 sequence reads: CASSTGTGSYNEQFF. The CDR3, as DNA: TGTGCCAGCAGCACCGGGACAGGCTCCTACAATGAGCAGTTCTTC.

The V gene is TRBV5-6, the J gene TRBJ2-7; 7 bases map to TRBD1. The ends lost 4 bases at V and 7 bases at J; junction bases unmatched: 14. Germline CDR1 and CDR2: SGHDT and YYEEEE. The CDR3 extends over 15 amino acids. The CDR3: CASSVYPGTRGEQYV. In DNA form, the CDR3 reads TGTGCCAGCAGCGTATATCCCGGGACCAGGGGGGAGCAGTACGTC.

The gene calls are TRBV5-1 and TRBJ1-5; 8 bases are shared with TRBD1. The ends lost 5 bases at V and 1 base at J; junction bases unmatched: 5. Germline CDR1 SGHRS, CDR2 YFSETQ. CDR3 length equals 15 residues. The CDR3 reads CASSATGASNQPQHF. The CDR3 bases are TGCGCCAGCAGTGCGACAGGGGCGAGCAATCAGCCCCAGCATTTT.

The V gene is TRBV5-1, the J gene TRBJ2-2; TRBD1 aligns across 7 bases. The CDR3 runs to 16 residues. The germline V gene encodes CDR1 SGHRS and CDR2 YFSETQ. Trimming removed 5 bases from V and 1 base from J; junction bases left unmatched: 8. The CDR3 sequence: CASSLEAGGNTGELFF. For the CDR3, the DNA is TGCGCCAGCAGTCTGGAGGCAGGGGGGAACACCGGGGAGCTGTTTTTT.

The V and J genes are TRBV16 and TRBJ1-4; D is perhaps TRBD1 (6 bases). The V end was cut by 3 bases, the J end by 8 bases, with 13 bases between. The germline V gene has CDR1 KGHSY and CDR2 FQNENV. There are 14 residues in the CDR3. The CDR3 reads CASSQGRGAEKLFF. The CDR3 DNA sequence: TGTGCCAGCAGCCAGGGCAGGGGTGCCGAAAAACTGTTTTTT. The variable domain in full, with the rest retrieved from reference TRBV16 and TRBJ1-4, is GEEVAQTPKHLVRGEGQKAKLYCAPIKGHSYVFWYQQVLKNEFKFLISFQNENVFDETGMPKERFSAKCLPNSPCSLEIQATKLEDSAVYFCASSQGRGAEKLFFGSGTQLSVL.

This clone turned up a few times. The genes are TRBV2 and TRBJ2-4, with 10 bases lining up with TRBD2. Trimming took 6 bases from V and 3 from J; bases not matched to a gene: 8. The CDR3 runs 16 residues. The germline CDR1 and CDR2 sequences are SNHLY and FYNNEI. The CDR3 reads CASRELAGTYKNIQYF. CDR3 bases: TGTGCCAGCAGAGAACTAGCGGGAACCTACAAAAACATTCAGTACTTC. The complete variable domain, with remaining parts taken from reference TRBV2 and TRBJ2-4, reads EPEVTQTPSHQVTQMGQEVILRCVPISNHLYFYWYRQILGQKVEFLVSFYNNEISEKSEIFDDQFSVERPDGSNFTLKIRSTKLEDSAMYFCASRELAGTYKNIQYFGAGTRLSVL.

The chain joins TRBV29-1 to TRBJ1-1, with 11 bases identical to TRBD1. Trimming removed 6 bases from V and 5 bases from J; junction bases left unmatched: 8. Germline V gene data show CDR1 as SQVTM and CDR2 as ANQGSEA. The CDR3 has 14 amino acids. The CDR3 DNA is TGCAGCGTAGCTAAGGGGACAGGGGGGACTGAAGCTTTCTTT. Amino acids: CSVAKGTGGTEAFF.

The chain joins TRBV5-1 to TRBJ2-3, with TRBD1 identical over 7 bases. The CDR3 is made up of 17 amino acids. V trimming: 4 bases; J trimming: 2 bases; junction bases outside the gene matches: 13. CDR1 is SGHRS, CDR2 YFSETQ, per germline. This chain's CDR3 is CASSARDSPYFTDTQYF. DNA of the CDR3: TGCGCCAGCAGCGCCAGGGACAGCCCTTACTTCACAGATACGCAGTATTTT.

V usage is TRBV7-9 and J usage is TRBJ1-1, with no clear D. Germline loops: CDR1 SEHNR, CDR2 FQNEAQ (reference sequence). There are 14 residues in the CDR3. The germline V and J ends were trimmed by 1 base and 4 bases, with 10 bases remaining between them. This CDR3 reads CASSLEGSITEAFF. The CDR3 DNA is TGTGCCAGCAGCTTAGAAGGGAGTATCACTGAAGCTTTCTTT.

This clone was seen only once. The rearrangement uses TRBV6-4 and TRBJ2-3; no firm D call. The CDR3 has 13 amino acids. Germline CDR1 and CDR2: MRHNA and SNTAGT. Trimming cost V 5 bases and J 2 bases, with 8 bases left between them. CDR3 nucleotide sequence: TGTGCCAGCAGTTGGCAGGACACAGATACGCAGTATTTT. This encodes CASSWQDTDTQYF.

The J gene is TRBJ1-1, the V gene TRBV4-3; 10 bases map to TRBD1. The CDR3 loop spans 14 amino acids. The V and J ends lost 4 bases and 5 bases, in that order; junction bases with no gene match: 4. CDR1 is LGHNA and CDR2 is YSLEER in the germline V gene. The CDR3 DNA reads TGCGCCAGCAGCCGAGGACAGGGGGTGACTGAAGCTTTCTTT. It specifies CASSRGQGVTEAFF.

CDR3 bases: TGTGCCAGCAGCCCCCCCGGGACAGCTTACAATGAGCAGTTCTTC. Translating gives CASSPPGTAYNEQFF. The chain recombines TRBV7-2 with TRBJ2-1; 7 bases agree with TRBD1. Germline loops: CDR1 SGHTA, CDR2 FQGNSA. Trimming cost V 5 bases and J 4 bases; bases outside gene matches: 8. The CDR3 is 15 residues long.

This chain links TRBV11-1 with TRBJ1-2; D unclear. V was pared by 1 base and J by 4 bases, with 4 bases between. CDR1 is SGHAT and CDR2 is FQDESV in the germline V gene (reference sequence). The CDR3 is 12 amino acids. The CDR3 here is CASSLDSYGYTF. The DNA for the CDR3 is TGTGCCAGCAGCTTAGACAGCTATGGCTACACCTTC.

The V call is TRBV28, the J call TRBJ2-3, with D maybe TRBD2 (6 bases). This CDR3 comprises 14 residues. Germline V gives CDR1 MDHEN, CDR2 SYDVKM. With 7 bases removed from V and 8 bases from J, the gap between germline ends came to 19 bases. In DNA, the CDR3 is TGTGCCAGCACACTGGGGGGTCCCGAGGGTACGCAGTATTTT. Amino acids: CASTLGGPEGTQYF.

The V gene is TRBV30, the J gene TRBJ1-6; TRBD1 is a possible D gene (6 bases). The CDR3 runs to 13 residues. Trimming stripped 0 bases from V and 15 bases from J, with 15 bases between. Per germline, CDR1 GTSNPN and CDR2 SVGIG (reference sequence). The CDR3: CAWSVFTGQGLHF. The CDR3 region has the DNA TGTGCCTGGAGTGTTTTTACAGGGCAGGGCCTCCACTTT.

The chain links TRBV11-2 to TRBJ2-7, with 9 bases identical to TRBD1. This CDR3 is built from 13 residues. CDR1 is SGHAT, CDR2 FQNNGV, per germline. Germline trimming cut 6 bases from V and 7 bases from J; bases unmatched to any gene: 7. The CDR3 coding sequence is TGTGCCAGCAGTCCACAGGGGGCTCGGGAGCAGTACTTC. Translated: CASSPQGAREQYF.

The V call is TRBV11-2, the J call TRBJ1-5; no firm D call. Germline V gene sequence: CDR1 SGHAT, CDR2 FQNNGV. This CDR3 spans 13 amino acids. The ends were cut back, 5 bases at V and 4 bases at J, with 9 bases in the middle. The CDR3 coding sequence is TGTGCCAGCAGCCCAACCCTAAATCAGCCCCAGCATTTT. The encoded protein is CASSPTLNQPQHF.

This clone has only one observation. The chain uses TRBV7-3 and TRBJ1-6, with 7 nucleotides matching TRBD1. The CDR3 has 14 residues. V lost 1 base, J lost 9 bases, and 3 bases stayed unmatched. The germline V gene encodes CDR1 SGHTA and CDR2 FQGTGA. CDR3 in amino acids: CASSLKDRSSPLHF. In DNA, the CDR3 is TGTGCCAGCAGCTTAAAGGACAGGAGTTCACCCCTCCACTTT.

The V and J genes are TRBV4-1 and TRBJ2-5; 7 bases fit TRBD2. The CDR3 is 15 residues long. Trimming took 3 bases from V and 7 from J; bases not matched to a gene: 11. Germline CDR1 MGHRA, CDR2 YSYEKL. CDR3 nucleotide sequence: TGCGCCAGCAGCCATCATCTAGCGGACGGGGGGACCCAGTACTTC. This sequence encodes CASSHHLADGGTQYF.

CDR3 sequence reads: CASSRDRVSEAFF. DNA of the CDR3: TGTGCCAGCAGCCGGGACAGGGTGAGTGAAGCTTTCTTT. This chain uses TRBV5-4 with TRBJ1-1, with 9 bases lining up with TRBD1. CDR1 is SGHNT, CDR2 YYREEE, per germline (reference sequence). J gave up 7 bases and V 4 bases, and 5 bases lay outside the gene matches. The CDR3 contains 13 residues. The whole variable domain, filled in from reference TRBV5-4 and TRBJ1-1, reads ETGVTQSPTHLIKTRGQQVTLRCSSQSGHNTVSWYQQALGQGPQFIFQYYREEENGRGNFPPRFSGLQFPNYSSELNVNALELDDSALYLCASSRDRVSEAFFGQGTRLTVV.

This sequence joins TRBV6-6 and TRBJ1-2; 9 bases are shared with TRBD1. The length of the CDR3 is 15 residues. CDR1 MNHNY and CDR2 SVGAGI come from the germline V gene (reference sequence). V gave up 6 bases and J gave up 4 bases; unmatched junction bases: 9. CDR3 protein: CASRDSGTGSYGYTF. The CDR3 DNA reads as TGTGCCAGCAGAGATTCCGGGACAGGGAGCTATGGCTACACCTTC.

The chain couples TRBV4-1 to TRBJ2-2; 8 bases line up with TRBD1. The CDR3 is made up of 16 amino acids. Germline CDR1 MGHRA, CDR2 YSYEKL. The V and J ends lost 4 bases and 4 bases, in that order; junction bases with no gene match: 8. The CDR3 spells CASSPPRTGSTGELFF. CDR3 sequence (DNA): TGCGCCAGCAGCCCCCCCCGGACAGGGAGCACCGGGGAGCTGTTTTTT.

The chain employs TRBV9 and TRBJ2-3, with TRBD1 matching over 7 bases. V shed 2 bases and J 1 base; nucleotides not matched to a gene: 4. The CDR3 is 15 residues long. Germline CDR1 is SGDLS and CDR2 is YYNGEE. Here the CDR3 DNA reads TGTGCCAGCAGCGTGAGGGGGCATGGCACAGATACGCAGTATTTT. This codes for CASSVRGHGTDTQYF.

The chain carries TRBV5-6 and TRBJ1-6, with 7 bases identical to TRBD1. Germline CDR1 is SGHDT and CDR2 is YYEEEE. The V and J ends lost 2 bases and 8 bases, in that order; junction bases with no gene match: 4. This CDR3 region has 14 residues. CDR3 sequence reads: CASSLRDRYSPLHF. CDR3 nucleotide sequence: TGTGCCAGCAGCTTACGGGACAGATATTCACCCCTCCACTTT.